The clone carrying this T cell receptor (beta chain) was detected many times. Its cognate antigen is unknown. These data come from a study of human T cells and chemical hapten exposure. Notes on the study in general: DPC sensitization left the count of TCRs above 1 in 1000 unchanged.

Described time point: patch test 1, 2 weeks after DPC sensitization. Treatment here: therapeutic diphenylcyclopropenone sensitization with weekly scalp DPC. Per the original methods: Samples had a median of around 92,000 TCRs, ranging roughly 20,000 to 700,000. TCRdb re-analysed the RACE reads in MiXCR, keeping a single row per CDR3 protein. TCRdb assigned the V and J calls; the authors' analysis was not used. The sample lists about 380,000 distinct CDR3 sequences, approximately 5% seen once, with 2% to 2.5% in the top ten. The CDR3 extends over 13 amino acids. Trimming shortened V by 3 bases and J by 4 bases, and 9 bases separated the two germline ends.

The clonotype comes from a woman between 50 and 59 years old with alopecia areata. Some clones in this sample may be carry-over from other donors' samples. Here the sequenced sample was whole blood, taken in connection with sensitization to the hapten diphenylcyclopropenone (DPC). The V and J genes are TRBV12-3 or TRBV12-4 and TRBJ1-2; D unresolved. The CDR3, as DNA: TGTGCCAGCAGTTTCCGTGGTCCCTATGGCTACACCTTC. It codes for CASSFRGPYGYTF.